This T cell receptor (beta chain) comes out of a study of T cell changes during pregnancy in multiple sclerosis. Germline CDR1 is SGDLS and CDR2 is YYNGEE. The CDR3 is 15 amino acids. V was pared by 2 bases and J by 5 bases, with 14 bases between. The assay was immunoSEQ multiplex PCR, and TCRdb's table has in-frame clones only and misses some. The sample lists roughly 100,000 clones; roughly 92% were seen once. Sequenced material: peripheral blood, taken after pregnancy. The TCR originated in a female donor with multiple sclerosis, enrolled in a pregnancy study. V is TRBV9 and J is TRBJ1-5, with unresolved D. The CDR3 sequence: CASSVGPSRDQPQHF. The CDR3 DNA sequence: TGTGCCAGCAGCGTTGGACCATCGCGGGATCAGCCCCAGCATTTT.